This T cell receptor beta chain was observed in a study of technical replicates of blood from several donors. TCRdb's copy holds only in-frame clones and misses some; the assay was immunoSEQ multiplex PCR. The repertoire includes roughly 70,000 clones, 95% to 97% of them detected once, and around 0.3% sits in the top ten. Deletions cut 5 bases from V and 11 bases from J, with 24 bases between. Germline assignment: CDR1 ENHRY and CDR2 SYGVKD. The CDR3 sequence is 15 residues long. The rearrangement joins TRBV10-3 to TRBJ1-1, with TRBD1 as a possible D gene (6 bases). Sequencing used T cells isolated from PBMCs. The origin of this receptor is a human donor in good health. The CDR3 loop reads CAISLGLIGGLEAFF. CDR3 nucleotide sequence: TGTGCCATCAGTCTAGGATTGATTGGGGGCCTTGAGGCTTTCTTT.